The sequence of this T cell receptor (beta chain) was determined in a study of blood T cell repertoires in COVID-19. Study overall: Italy, Spain and the United States were the sources of the convalescent and acute COVID-19 samples. PBMCs, B-cell-depleted T cells, or T cells were the source of the cDNA or gDNA that made up the material.

Clones were read by immunoSEQ multiplex PCR, and TCRdb kept only the in-frame ones, dropping some. The sample has about 360,000 clones, approximately 86% seen once. V dropped 5 bases and J dropped 5; count of bases not matched to a gene: 9. The CDR3 sequence is 16 residues long. Germline CDR1 reads LNHNV; CDR2 reads YYDKDF (reference sequence). The sequencing input was peripheral blood. The TCR was taken from a human donor in a cohort sampled during active COVID-19. The gene calls are TRBV15 and TRBJ2-5; TRBD2 aligns across 12 bases. The CDR3 DNA reads TGTGCCACCAGCCCTCTACGACTAGCGGGGGATGAGACCCAGTACTTC. Its protein product is CATSPLRLAGDETQYF.